This T cell receptor beta chain was profiled in a study of patients and donors after allogeneic stem cell transplantation. TCRdb itself ran the RT-PCR reads through MiXCR, one entry per CDR3 protein. The table lists roughly 180,000 distinct CDR3 sequences, 35% to 50% of them singletons, with 33% in the top ten. Per germline, CDR1 LNHNV and CDR2 YYDKDF (reference sequence). The CDR3 totals 15 residues. V lost 5 bases and J lost 4; bases outside the gene matches: 5. The rearrangement uses TRBV15 and TRBJ2-1; the match to TRBD2 covers 10 bases. The sample was blood, either unsorted or a sorted T cell fraction (not recorded which). The TCR comes from a human donor who was either an allogeneic HSCT recipient or a stem cell or donor lymphocyte infusion donor (not recorded which). It is not recorded whose cells these are; they may come from a transplant donor. The CDR3 region has the DNA TGTGCCACCAGCGCCGGACTAGCGGTGTACAATGAGCAGTTCTTC. It yields the protein CATSAGLAVYNEQFF.